This T cell receptor (beta chain) is drawn from a study of cytomegalovirus exposure and HLA in healthy donors. It was with 60 Vbeta and 13 Jbeta primers that the PCR ran. Clones were sequenced by immunoSEQ multiplex PCR, and TCRdb holds only the in-frame ones, with some missing. Of some 150,000 clones in the sample, approximately 78% were seen once. The CDR3 totals 14 residues. Germline CDR1 SGHRS, CDR2 YFSETQ. J lost 5 bases, V lost 0 bases, and 5 bases had no gene match. This clone was seen more than once but under ten times. Sequencing was carried out using PBMCs. This clonotype was sampled from a man between 18 and 35 years old in good health and CMV-seropositive. V is TRBV5-1 and J is TRBJ2-7, with 7 bases matching TRBD1. CDR3 DNA sequence: TGCGCCAGCAGCTTGGGAACCGGGACAGACGAGCAGTACTTC. This sequence encodes CASSLGTGTDEQYF.